The clone carrying this T cell receptor beta chain was picked up many times. The data derive from a study of regulatory T cells in long-lasting Graves disease. The time point denotes: newly diagnosed GD, antithyroid drugs for less than 3 months. The TCR library was prepared using RNA isolated from PBMCs. The V end was cut by 8 bases, the J end by 6 bases, with 14 bases between. CDR3 length: 13 residues. The V gene's germline CDR1 is MNHNS and CDR2 SASEGT. Arm-PCR of CDR3 regions with iRepertoire HTBI primers generated TCR beta libraries. Via MiXCR, TCRdb re-called the multiplex PCR reads, giving one row per CDR3 protein. The sample contains 530,000 or so distinct CDR3 sequences, about 15% of which appear only once. The data were also submitted as part of a second study, on T cells in Graves' hyperthyroidism and ophthalmopathy. This second study says: HTBI primers were the set used in a first-round RT-PCR of the TCR CDR3.

This specimen consisted of peripheral blood mononuclear cells (PBMCs), obtained at new diagnosis, from a patient treated with antithyroid drugs. The sequence came from a man younger than 35 with Graves disease. The rearrangement uses TRBV6-1 and TRBJ2-1; D not resolved. DNA for the CDR3: TGTGCCAGCGGCCCACTTGGCTTCAATGAGCAGTTCTTC. This sequence encodes CASGPLGFNEQFF.